Presented here are 29 T cell receptor beta chains from one specimen sequenced in a study of control samples from healthy donors and cancer patients. Method: immunoSEQ multiplex PCR; TCRdb's copy keeps in-frame clones and lacks some. The data hold about 53,000 clones, with about nine tenths observed a single time. The sample comprised PBMCs. These receptor sequences come from a man aged 60 to 69 with head and neck cancer.

The sample holds one count of this clone. The J gene is TRBJ1-3, the V gene TRBV28, with D possibly TRBD1 on 5 matching bases. Germline values: CDR1 MDHEN, CDR2 SYDVKM. Trimming removed 5 bases at V and 0 bases at J, with 14 bases between. This CDR3 is 16 amino acids long. The DNA for the CDR3 is TGTGCCAGCAGTGGCAAGACAGCATTCTCTGGAAACACCATATATTTT. Encoded protein: CASSGKTAFSGNTIYF. The whole variable domain, filled in from reference TRBV28 and TRBJ1-3, reads DVKVTQSSRYLVKRTGEKVFLECVQDMDHENMFWYRQDPGLGLRLIYFSYDVKMKEKGDIPEGYSVSREKKERFSLILESASTNQTSMYLCASSGKTAFSGNTIYFGEGSWLTVV.

This rearrangement joins TRBV5-6 to TRBJ1-1; tentative D call: TRBD1 (6 bases). Germline loops: CDR1 SGHDT, CDR2 YYEEEE. This CDR3 contains 13 residues. V lost 1 base to trimming and J lost 4 bases, with 8 bases between them. The CDR3 here is CASSLLGATEAFF. Written as DNA, the CDR3 is TGTGCCAGCAGCTTGCTGGGGGCCACTGAAGCTTTCTTT.

The chain couples TRBV28 to TRBJ2-3; D call uncertain. The germline gives CDR1 MDHEN, CDR2 SYDVKM. This CDR3 comprises 12 residues. Trimming left V 4 bases short and J 7 bases short, with 9 bases between. The CDR3 coding sequence is TGTGCCAGCAGTTCCCCTTCTTATACGCAGTATTTT. It codes for CASSSPSYTQYF.

This chain links TRBV20-1 with TRBJ1-1, with D maybe TRBD1 (5 bases). The CDR3 length is 10 residues. Germline-derived CDR1 and CDR2 are DFQATT and SNEGSKA (reference sequence). V was shortened by 6 bases and J by 11 bases, with 13 bases between the two germline ends. The CDR3 bases are TGCAGTGCGATTAGGGGTGTGGCTTTCTTT. Translation gives CSAIRGVAFF.

This chain joins TRBV3-1 (or the pseudogene TRBV3-2) and TRBJ2-4; D could derive from TRBD1 or TRBD2 (5 bases each). V was shortened by 1 base and J by 1 base, with 14 bases between the two germline ends. The CDR3 is 17 amino acids. Germline loops: CDR1 LGHDT, CDR2 YNNKEL (reference sequence). The CDR3 DNA reads TGTGCCAGCAGCCAAGCGACAGCGAGGAGGGCCAAAAACATTCAGTACTTC. Translation gives CASSQATARRAKNIQYF.

The chain is built from TRBV4-3 and TRBJ2-3; D is possibly TRBD1 (5 bases). Germline loops: CDR1 LGHNA, CDR2 YSLEER. Trimming shortened V by 0 bases and J by 3 bases, and 10 bases separated the two germline ends. The CDR3 totals 15 residues. The CDR3 region is CASSQEGVLTDTQYF. DNA for the CDR3: TGCGCCAGCAGCCAAGAAGGGGTTTTGACAGATACGCAGTATTTT.

CDR3 bases: TGTGCCAGCAGTGAAGGTGGCGGGCCCGGGAACACCATATATTTT. This gives the protein CASSEGGGPGNTIYF. The chain carries TRBV6-1 and TRBJ1-3; D unresolved. V lost 1 base, J lost 7 bases, and 14 bases lay in between. CDR3 length: 15 amino acids. Germline-derived CDR1 and CDR2 are MNHNS and SASEGT.

The gene calls are TRBV15 and TRBJ1-3; D is unclear. Trimming took 0 bases from V and 0 from J, leaving 6 bases between them. CDR1 is LNHNV and CDR2 is YYDKDF in the germline V gene (reference sequence). The CDR3 contains 15 residues. The CDR3: CATSRDRVSGNTIYF. CDR3 sequence (DNA): TGTGCCACCAGCAGAGATCGGGTCTCTGGAAACACCATATATTTT. Variable domain in full (rest from reference TRBV15 and TRBJ1-3): DAMVIQNPRYQVTQFGKPVTLSCSQTLNHNVMYWYQQKSSQAPKLLFHYYDKDFNNEADTPDNFQSRRPNTSFCFLDIRSPGLGDTAMYLCATSRDRVSGNTIYFGEGSWLTVV.

The V call is TRBV7-3, the J call TRBJ2-2, with 7 bases identical to TRBD2. CDR3 size: 16 residues. The trim removed 1 base at V and 3 bases at J, leaving 5 bases unmatched. Germline CDR1 is SGHTA and CDR2 is FQGTGA. CDR3 bases: TGTGCCAGCAGCTTAAGGGGAGGGCCCGACACCGGGGAGCTGTTTTTT. Translating gives CASSLRGGPDTGELFF.

The chain employs TRBV7-2 and TRBJ2-3, with D tentatively TRBD1 or TRBD2 (5 bases each). The CDR3 is 13 residues long. V shed 5 bases and J shed 0 bases, with 6 bases lying between them. Germline CDR1 and CDR2: SGHTA and FQGNSA. The CDR3: CASSRDSTDTQYF. Here the CDR3 DNA reads TGTGCCAGCAGCCGGGACAGCACAGATACGCAGTATTTT.

The chain joins TRBV2 to TRBJ2-5; 8 nucleotides agree with TRBD2. The ends lost 8 bases at V and 1 base at J; junction bases unmatched: 9. This CDR3 region has 15 residues. Looked up from germline, CDR1 is SNHLY and CDR2 is FYNNEI. The CDR3 is CASSPGGSLQETQYF. The CDR3, as DNA: TGTGCCAGCTCCCCGGGGGGGTCCCTCCAAGAGACCCAGTACTTC.

The chain links TRBV19 to TRBJ1-1; tentative D call: TRBD1 (5 bases). CDR1 LNHDA and CDR2 SQIVND come from the germline V gene (reference sequence). This CDR3 has 14 amino acids. V lost 2 bases, J lost 2 bases, and 9 bases lay in between. The CDR3 loop is CASSITGENTEAFF. CDR3 nucleotides: TGTGCCAGTAGTATAACAGGCGAAAACACTGAAGCTTTCTTT.

The chain recombines TRBV19 with TRBJ2-2; a possible D gene is TRBD2 (5 bases). There are 17 residues in the CDR3. Germline V gene sequence: CDR1 LNHDA, CDR2 SQIVND (reference sequence). The germline V and J ends were trimmed by 7 bases and 4 bases, with 22 bases remaining between them. CDR3 protein: CASTPSYTSRGTGELFF. The DNA for the CDR3 is TGTGCCAGTACCCCAAGCTATACCTCTCGGGGCACCGGGGAGCTGTTTTTT. The entire variable domain, with the rest obtained from reference TRBV19 and TRBJ2-2, is as follows: DGGITQSPKYLFRKEGQNVTLSCEQNLNHDAMYWYRQDPGQGLRLIYYSQIVNDFQKGDIAEGYSVSREKKESFPLTVTSAQKNPTAFYLCASTPSYTSRGTGELFFGEGSRLTVL.

The chain has TRBV28 and TRBJ1-3; unclear D gene. The CDR3 length is 13 residues. Germline CDR1 is MDHEN and CDR2 is SYDVKM. Trimming took 7 bases from V and 4 from J, leaving 11 bases between them. Written as DNA, the CDR3 is TGTGCCAGCAACTTAGGGAACGGAAACACCATATATTTT. The encoded protein is CASNLGNGNTIYF.

The rearrangement links TRBV7-3 to TRBJ2-5; TRBD1 agrees at 7 bases. The CDR3 extends over 15 amino acids. CDR1 is SGHTA and CDR2 is FQGTGA in the germline V gene. J was trimmed by 7 bases and V by 0 bases; bases with no gene match: 8. The CDR3: CASSLTQGDVGTQYF. The CDR3, as DNA: TGTGCCAGCAGCTTAACGCAGGGGGATGTTGGGACCCAGTACTTC. Variable domain in full (rest from reference TRBV7-3 and TRBJ2-5): GAGVSQTPSNKVTEKGKYVELRCDPISGHTALYWYRQSLGQGPEFLIYFQGTGAADDSGLPNDRFFAVRPEGSVSTLKIQRTERGDSAVYLCASSLTQGDVGTQYFGPGTRLLVL.

The chain links TRBV4-3 to TRBJ2-7; possibly TRBD2 for D (6 bases). Germline-derived CDR1 and CDR2 are LGHNA and YSLEER. This CDR3 spans 14 amino acids. The V gene lost 0 bases and the J gene lost 4 bases, with 10 bases spanning the gap. The CDR3 DNA sequence: TGCGCCAGCAGCCAAGAGTTGGGGGGATACGAGCAGTACTTC. This encodes CASSQELGGYEQYF.

V and J are TRBV3-1 (or the pseudogene TRBV3-2) and TRBJ1-6; no firm D call. Germline assignment: CDR1 LGHDT and CDR2 YNNKEL (reference sequence). Trimming removed 1 base at V and 4 bases at J, with 8 bases between. CDR3 length: 15 residues. CDR3: CASSQADRYNSPLHF. The CDR3 DNA follows: TGTGCCAGCAGCCAAGCAGACCGATATAATTCACCCCTCCACTTT.

The chain joins TRBV6-5 to TRBJ2-4; TRBD1 agrees at 7 bases. Germline lookup yields CDR1 MNHEY and CDR2 SVGAGI. J was trimmed by 3 bases and V by 8 bases; bases with no gene match: 1. CDR3 length: 12 amino acids. CDR3 loop: CASRTGKNIQYF. The CDR3 bases are TGTGCCAGCCGGACAGGCAAAAACATTCAGTACTTC.

This clone was observed a single time. The V gene is TRBV28, the J gene TRBJ1-2; the match to TRBD1 covers 7 bases. Germline V CDR1 and CDR2: MDHEN, SYDVKM. This CDR3 comprises 13 residues. Trimming at V came to 4 bases and at J to 5 bases, leaving 4 bases not matched to a gene. The CDR3 region has the DNA TGTGCCAGCAGTTCGGGACAGATATATGGCTACACCTTC. It yields the protein CASSSGQIYGYTF.

This clone has only one observation. The V gene is TRBV12-3 or TRBV12-4, the J gene TRBJ1-5, with D unresolved. Trimming took 3 bases from V and 7 from J, leaving 10 bases between them. The CDR3 sequence is 13 residues long. Here the CDR3 reads CASSLGREQPQHF. CDR3 in DNA: TGTGCCAGCAGTTTGGGTAGGGAACAGCCCCAGCATTTT.

The chain links TRBV29-1 to TRBJ2-1; TRBD2 matches 11 bases. There are 17 residues in the CDR3. V lost 6 bases to trimming and J lost 8 bases; unmatched junction nucleotides: 18. CDR1 SQVTM and CDR2 ANQGSEA come from the germline V gene. The CDR3: CSVRPGGLAGGTHEQFF. Here the CDR3 DNA reads TGCAGCGTCCGCCCCGGGGGGTTAGCGGGAGGGACCCATGAGCAGTTCTTC.

The rearrangement joins TRBV10-3 to TRBJ2-4; the match to TRBD1 covers 11 bases. The CDR3 is 15 amino acids. Germline values: CDR1 ENHRY, CDR2 SYGVKD. The trim removed 3 bases at V and 8 bases at J, leaving 6 bases unmatched. CDR3 in DNA: TGTGCCATCAGTGAACGGGGACAGGGGGGGCACATTCAGTACTTC. It specifies CAISERGQGGHIQYF.

The gene calls are TRBV9 and TRBJ2-3, with D uncertain. This CDR3 has 14 amino acids. Germline V gives CDR1 SGDLS, CDR2 YYNGEE. The germline V and J ends were trimmed by 4 bases and 3 bases, with 12 bases remaining between them. The CDR3 spells CASSTIERTDTQYF. The DNA of the CDR3 is TGTGCCAGCAGCACCATTGAAAGGACAGATACGCAGTATTTT.

The rearrangement joins TRBV28 to TRBJ1-5, with 10 bases identical to TRBD1. Germline CDR1 is MDHEN and CDR2 is SYDVKM. V lost 5 bases to trimming and J lost 6 bases; unmatched junction nucleotides: 19. The CDR3 contains 19 residues. DNA of the CDR3: TGTGCCAGCAGTAGCCCCCGGGACAGGGGAATTCGGTCGGGTCAGCCCCAGCATTTT. Translation: CASSSPRDRGIRSGQPQHF.

The rearrangement links TRBV20-1 to TRBJ1-1; TRBD1 aligns across 7 bases. The CDR3 runs to 13 residues. CDR1 is DFQATT, CDR2 SNEGSKA, per germline (reference sequence). Germline trimming cut 3 bases from V and 3 bases from J; bases unmatched to any gene: 4. The CDR3 region has the DNA TGCAGTGCTAGTATGACAGGGTACACTGAAGCTTTCTTT. Its translation: CSASMTGYTEAFF.

This clone is deemed medium-sized (0.01 to 0.1%). The rearrangement uses TRBV15 and TRBJ2-7, with D unclear. Trimming cost V 3 bases and J 5 bases, with 11 bases left between them. This CDR3 has 13 amino acids. Per germline, CDR1 LNHNV and CDR2 YYDKDF (reference sequence). This CDR3 reads CATSRGDSHEQYF. As DNA, the CDR3 is TGTGCCACCAGCAGGGGCGATTCCCACGAGCAGTACTTC.

The gene calls are TRBV19 and TRBJ2-7, with TRBD1 as a possible D gene (5 bases). Germline lookup yields CDR1 LNHDA and CDR2 SQIVND (reference sequence). With 3 bases removed from V and 2 bases from J, the gap between germline ends came to 11 bases. This CDR3 spans 14 amino acids. CDR3: CASSIGQGTYEQYF. The CDR3 DNA is TGTGCCAGTAGTATCGGTCAGGGAACCTACGAGCAGTACTTC.

V and J are TRBV18 and TRBJ2-2, with D possibly TRBD2 on 7 matching bases. Germline CDR1 KGHSH, CDR2 LQKENI. The CDR3 has 18 residues. Trimming shortened V by 3 bases and J by 2 bases, and 19 bases separated the two germline ends. CDR3: CASSPGTTRGGNTGELFF. CDR3 sequence (DNA): TGTGCCAGCTCACCTGGGACTACAAGAGGGGGTAACACCGGGGAGCTGTTTTTT.

The chain joins TRBV28 to TRBJ1-5, with TRBD1 identical over 8 bases. Germline assignment: CDR1 MDHEN and CDR2 SYDVKM. Trimming took 3 bases from V and 4 from J; bases not matched to a gene: 14. The CDR3 covers 18 residues. The CDR3 loop is CASSFRDRGPVPNQPQHF. CDR3 nucleotide sequence: TGTGCCAGCAGTTTCCGCGACAGGGGCCCAGTGCCTAATCAGCCCCAGCATTTT.